What follows are 23 T cell receptor beta chains derived from one specimen sequenced in a study of blood T cell repertoires in COVID-19. Libraries were prepared by immunoSEQ multiplex PCR; TCRdb keeps only in-frame clonotypes and omits some of them. Here the sample spans over 100,000 clones, 60% to 80% being singletons. Sequencing was done on a sample of peripheral blood. The source of these receptors is a woman aged 70 to 79 with acute or convalescent COVID-19.

This clone was detected only once. The chain combines TRBV3-1 (or the pseudogene TRBV3-2) with TRBJ1-1; D is uncertain. Trimming cost V 4 bases and J 5 bases, with 17 bases left between them. The CDR3 contains 15 residues. CDR1 and CDR2 (germline): LGHDT, YNNKEL (reference sequence). The DNA for the CDR3 is TGTGCCAGCAGCCCAACGCAAGGAACGGGGACTGAAGCTTTCTTT. Encoded protein: CASSPTQGTGTEAFF.

The CDR3 region is CASSRGQGISSYNEQFF. The DNA of the CDR3 is TGTGCCAGCAGCAGGGGACAGGGGATAAGCTCCTACAATGAGCAGTTCTTC. The chain recombines TRBV5-4 with TRBJ2-1; 10 bases align to TRBD1. Germline CDR1 and CDR2: SGHNT and YYREEE (reference sequence). This CDR3 is 17 amino acids long. Germline trimming cut 4 bases from V and 0 bases from J; bases unmatched to any gene: 7.

This chain links TRBV3-1 (or the pseudogene TRBV3-2) with TRBJ1-5; possible D gene TRBD1, 6 bases. The CDR3 extends over 14 amino acids. The germline CDR1 and CDR2 sequences are LGHDT and YNNKEL (reference sequence). Trimming shortened V by 4 bases and J by 6 bases, and 13 bases separated the two germline ends. The CDR3 coding sequence is TGTGCCAGCAGCCCTACAGGGAAGGGTCAGCCCCAGCATTTT. Translation: CASSPTGKGQPQHF.

The chain has TRBV30 and TRBJ1-5; D gene unclear. Trimming left V 0 bases short and J 5 bases short, with 11 bases between. CDR3 length equals 14 residues. Germline V gene sequence: CDR1 GTSNPN, CDR2 SVGIG (reference sequence). CDR3 residues: CAWSVPGGYQPQHF. The CDR3 DNA reads TGTGCCTGGAGTGTACCGGGAGGTTATCAGCCCCAGCATTTT.

J is TRBJ1-3 and V is TRBV9, with D perhaps TRBD1 (6 bases). CDR1 is SGDLS, CDR2 YYNGEE, per germline. The CDR3 has 18 amino acids. V was cut by 1 base and J by 0 bases, with 17 bases left in between. CDR3 nucleotide sequence: TGTGCCAGCAGCGTAAAAATACAGGGTCCTCTCTCTGGAAACACCATATATTTT. Translated, it gives CASSVKIQGPLSGNTIYF.

This chain joins TRBV5-3 and TRBJ1-5, with D perhaps matching TRBD1 (5 bases). TRBV5-3 is an open reading frame, and its role is uncertain. The CDR3 contains 14 residues. V lost 0 bases, J lost 7 bases, and 11 bases lay in between. In DNA form, the CDR3 reads TGTGCCAGAAGCTTGGGGGTCGGGGGGCAGCCCCAGCATTTT. Encoded protein: CARSLGVGGQPQHF.

This clone was picked up one time. V is TRBV6-2 or TRBV6-3 and J is TRBJ2-5, with 11 bases matching TRBD1. V lost 7 bases to trimming and J lost 4 bases; unmatched junction nucleotides: 11. Germline V gene lookup returns CDR1 MNHEY and CDR2 SVGEGT. CDR3 length: 16 residues. CDR3 in DNA: TGTGCCAGCAACCCATCCGGGACAGGGGGTAGAGAGACCCAGTACTTC. Its protein product is CASNPSGTGGRETQYF.

The chain has TRBV6-5 and TRBJ2-1; D is uncertain. The germline V gene encodes CDR1 MNHEY and CDR2 SVGAGI. The CDR3 totals 15 residues. The V end was cut by 6 bases, the J end by 6 bases, with 18 bases between. CDR3 loop: CASSQRTSRSNEQFF. CDR3 in DNA: TGTGCCAGCAGCCAAAGAACATCTCGGAGCAATGAGCAGTTCTTC.

This clone was counted only a few times. This chain connects TRBV3-1 (or the pseudogene TRBV3-2) to TRBJ2-7; D remains ambiguous. The CDR3 contains 11 residues. Trimming left V 5 bases short and J 4 bases short, with 6 bases between. Germline V gives CDR1 LGHDT, CDR2 YNNKEL (reference sequence). CDR3 DNA: TGTGCCAGCAGCGACAATTACGAGCAGTACTTC. Its protein product is CASSDNYEQYF.

The CDR3 loop reads CASSLKQAGDNGYTF. The CDR3 DNA sequence: TGTGCCAGCAGCTTAAAACAGGCGGGGGATAACGGCTACACCTTC. The rearrangement joins TRBV5-4 to TRBJ1-2, with a weak D call TRBD1 (5 bases). The V end was cut by 2 bases, the J end by 8 bases, with 19 bases between. The CDR3 is made up of 15 amino acids. The germline V gene encodes CDR1 SGHNT and CDR2 YYREEE (reference sequence).

This clone was recorded once. J is TRBJ2-3 and V is TRBV7-9; D gene uncertain. The CDR3 is 14 residues long. The germline CDR1 and CDR2 sequences are SEHNR and FQNEAQ (reference sequence). The germline V and J ends were trimmed by 5 bases and 2 bases, with 11 bases remaining between them. The CDR3 DNA reads TGTGCCAGCAGCCAAGACTCTATCACAGATACGCAGTATTTT. Amino acid sequence: CASSQDSITDTQYF.

This clone was seen a few times. This sequence joins TRBV5-6 and TRBJ2-7; no clear D gene. The CDR3 contains 15 residues. Deletions cut 4 bases from V and 1 base from J, with 15 bases between. Germline V gene sequence: CDR1 SGHDT, CDR2 YYEEEE. The CDR3 DNA follows: TGTGCCAGCAGCCAATTCGACAAGCCTTCCTACGAGCAGTACTTC. Translating gives CASSQFDKPSYEQYF.

This clone was picked up one time. The chain is built from TRBV10-3 and TRBJ1-3, with D possibly TRBD1 on 6 matching bases. CDR1 ENHRY and CDR2 SYGVKD come from the germline V gene. The CDR3 totals 16 residues. The germline V and J ends were trimmed by 10 bases and 0 bases, with 19 bases remaining between them. The CDR3 coding sequence is TGTGCCACCAATTTCGGGGGGCCCATCTCTGGAAACACCATATATTTT. Protein: CATNFGGPISGNTIYF.

CDR3 coding DNA: TGTGCCAGTGGTAGCGGGACTAGCGGGGTTGAGCAGTTCTTC. Protein: CASGSGTSGVEQFF. The chain carries TRBV19 and TRBJ2-1; 13 nucleotides line up with TRBD2. Germline V gene data show CDR1 as LNHDA and CDR2 as SQIVND (reference sequence). Trimming cost V 8 bases and J 9 bases; bases outside gene matches: 7. This CDR3 is 14 amino acids long.

This clone was detected only a few times. The J gene is TRBJ1-4, the V gene TRBV7-9, with 9 bases that match TRBD1. J gave up 7 bases and V 7 bases, and 10 bases lay outside the gene matches. Germline V lookup: CDR1 SEHNR, CDR2 FQNEAQ (reference sequence). The CDR3 sequence is 15 residues long. This CDR3 reads CASTQTSDRGEKLFF. In DNA, the CDR3 is TGTGCCAGCACCCAAACGTCGGACAGGGGTGAAAAACTGTTTTTT.

This chain connects TRBV9 to TRBJ2-2, with 11 positions matching TRBD2. The trim removed 4 bases at V and 5 bases at J, leaving 1 base unmatched. This CDR3 region has 14 residues. Germline assignment: CDR1 SGDLS and CDR2 YYNGEE. The CDR3 nucleotides read TGTGCCAGCAGCCTAGCGGGAGGAACCGGGGAGCTGTTTTTT. Amino acids: CASSLAGGTGELFF.

With regard to this clone: One end of the junction is discordant with germline, which a read error may explain. The chain couples TRBV6-2 or TRBV6-3 to TRBJ1-5; D is uncertain. Germline assignment: CDR1 MNHEY and CDR2 SVGEGT. This CDR3 contains 12 residues. CDR3 region: CANSYANQPQHF. CDR3 sequence (DNA): TGTGCCAACAGTTACGCGAATCAGCCCCAGCATTTT.

The chain links TRBV13 to TRBJ2-5; 8 positions match TRBD2. CDR1 is PRHDT and CDR2 is FYEKMQ in the germline V gene (reference sequence). This CDR3 region has 17 residues. J gave up 2 bases and V 6 bases, and 14 bases lay outside the gene matches. The DNA for the CDR3 is TGTGCCAGCAGTCTGCGGAATTGGGGACTAGAGCAAGAGACCCAGTACTTC. It specifies CASSLRNWGLEQETQYF.

This clone came up a few times. V and J are TRBV5-4 and TRBJ1-2, with D possibly matching TRBD1 (6 bases). CDR1 SGHNT and CDR2 YYREEE come from the germline V gene (reference sequence). The length of the CDR3 is 14 residues. V was pared by 2 bases and J by 3 bases, with 11 bases between. For the CDR3, the DNA is TGTGCCAGCAGCTTCGACAACAGGGACTATGGCTACACCTTC. It specifies CASSFDNRDYGYTF. Variable domain in full (rest from reference TRBV5-4 and TRBJ1-2): ETGVTQSPTHLIKTRGQQVTLRCSSQSGHNTVSWYQQALGQGPQFIFQYYREEENGRGNFPPRFSGLQFPNYSSELNVNALELDDSALYLCASSFDNRDYGYTFGSGTRLTVV.

This clone has just a few counts. V and J are TRBV19 and TRBJ2-7, with TRBD2 matching over 13 bases. CDR3 length: 15 amino acids. V trimming: 5 bases; J trimming: 6 bases; junction bases outside the gene matches: 7. Per the germline V gene, CDR1 is LNHDA and CDR2 is SQIVND (reference sequence). This CDR3 reads CASSRPGLAGTEQYF. CDR3 nucleotides: TGTGCCAGTAGTCGTCCGGGACTAGCGGGGACCGAGCAGTACTTC.

The rearrangement joins TRBV6-1 to TRBJ2-3; possible D gene TRBD1, 6 bases. V was trimmed by 1 base and J by 4 bases, leaving 12 bases between them. In germline, CDR1 is MNHNS, CDR2 SASEGT. The CDR3 has 15 amino acids. CDR3 sequence: CASSEVRTESDTQYF. The CDR3 region has the DNA TGTGCCAGCAGTGAAGTTAGGACAGAGTCAGATACGCAGTATTTT.

CDR3 sequence: CASSRNEGASGNTIYF. CDR3 in DNA: TGCGCCAGCAGCCGCAATGAGGGGGCCTCTGGAAACACCATATATTTT. The gene calls are TRBV4-1 and TRBJ1-3, with 7 positions matching TRBD1. The junction had 6 bases not matched to a gene; V was cut back by 4 bases and J by 0 bases. Germline V gene sequence: CDR1 MGHRA, CDR2 YSYEKL. The CDR3 is made up of 16 amino acids.

The chain links TRBV3-1 (or the pseudogene TRBV3-2) to TRBJ1-4; unclear D gene. Germline loops: CDR1 LGHDT, CDR2 YNNKEL (reference sequence). The CDR3 has 15 amino acids. V gave up 0 bases and J gave up 0 bases, with 5 bases separating them. CDR3 nucleotides: TGTGCCAGCAGCCAAGATCATGCAACTAATGAAAAACTGTTTTTT. Residues: CASSQDHATNEKLFF.